These 29 T cell receptor beta chains were all obtained from the same sample, sequenced in a study of control samples from healthy donors and cancer patients. The assay was immunoSEQ multiplex PCR, and TCRdb's table has in-frame clones only and misses some. Of about 140,000 clones listed, approximately 92% are singletons. Sequences were obtained from blood. The receptors were sampled from a man aged 25-40 years in good health.

The count of this clone is one. The V gene is TRBV6-5, the J gene TRBJ1-1; TRBD1 aligns across 9 bases. The CDR3 length is 14 residues. After removal of 5 bases from V and 11 bases from J, the junction contained 12 bases not matched to a gene. The V gene's germline CDR1 is MNHEY and CDR2 SVGAGI. CDR3 nucleotides: TGTGCCAGCAGTAGACGGACAGGGGAAGGGGGGGCTTTCTTT. This translates into CASSRRTGEGGAFF.

V and J are TRBV15 and TRBJ1-2; no definite D call. Germline lookup yields CDR1 LNHNV and CDR2 YYDKDF (reference sequence). This CDR3 is 15 amino acids long. V lost 1 base and J lost 0, with 9 bases in between. In nucleotides, the CDR3 is TGTGCCACCAGCAGAGGCGGGTTCCCTAACTATGGCTACACCTTC. It specifies CATSRGGFPNYGYTF.

V and J are TRBV7-2 and TRBJ1-1, with 10 bases identical to TRBD1. CDR1 is SGHTA and CDR2 is FQGNSA in the germline V gene. This CDR3 is 16 amino acids long. Trimming at V came to 4 bases and at J to 11 bases, leaving 16 bases not matched to a gene. CDR3 sequence: CASSSQIVRDRGGAFF. DNA of the CDR3: TGTGCCAGCAGCTCCCAAATCGTCCGGGACAGGGGAGGTGCTTTCTTT.

The chain employs TRBV5-1 and TRBJ2-2; no definite D call. The CDR3 spans 13 residues. Germline V gene data show CDR1 as SGHRS and CDR2 as YFSETQ. The ends were cut back, 0 bases at V and 4 bases at J, with 4 bases in the middle. CDR3 in DNA: TGCGCCAGCAGCTTGGTCACCACCGGGGAGCTGTTTTTT. Its translation: CASSLVTTGELFF.

This chain connects TRBV19 to TRBJ1-1; the D is unclear. V shed 5 bases and J shed 8 bases, with 18 bases lying between them. CDR1 LNHDA and CDR2 SQIVND come from the germline V gene (reference sequence). This CDR3 comprises 14 residues. CDR3 DNA: TGTGCCAGTAGTTTCGACCAGCTAACGAGGGAAGCTTTCTTT. Encoded protein: CASSFDQLTREAFF.

This clone was seen a few times. The chain combines TRBV9 with TRBJ2-5, with 8 bases identical to TRBD1. Trimming removed 0 bases from V and 5 bases from J; junction bases left unmatched: 3. Germline CDR1 is SGDLS and CDR2 is YYNGEE. This CDR3 has 14 residues. CDR3 amino acids: CASSVEDRVETQYF. DNA of the CDR3: TGTGCCAGCAGCGTAGAGGACAGGGTGGAGACCCAGTACTTC.

This rearrangement joins TRBV19 to TRBJ1-5, with D possibly TRBD1 on 5 matching bases. The CDR3 runs 19 residues. Trimming cost V 2 bases and J 1 base, with 21 bases left between them. Germline CDR1 LNHDA, CDR2 SQIVND (reference sequence). CDR3 in amino acids: CASSINWQGLKLSNQPQHF. The CDR3 DNA reads as TGTGCCAGTAGTATAAATTGGCAGGGATTGAAGCTAAGCAATCAGCCCCAGCATTTT.

This clone has only a few counts. This chain uses TRBV7-3 with TRBJ2-4, with 10 positions matching TRBD2. CDR3 size: 18 residues. The germline V gene encodes CDR1 SGHTA and CDR2 FQGTGA. V gave up 0 bases and J gave up 5 bases; unmatched junction bases: 10. Here the CDR3 DNA reads TGTGCCAGCAGCTTAACGAGCCTGAGCGGGAGGGGTGAAAACATTCAGTACTTC. This gives the protein CASSLTSLSGRGENIQYF.

This clone was detected only once. This chain uses TRBV28 with TRBJ2-1, with 8 nucleotides matching TRBD2. J lost 7 bases, V lost 6 bases, and 14 bases had no gene match. The germline V gene has CDR1 MDHEN and CDR2 SYDVKM. This CDR3 contains 16 residues. Here the CDR3 reads CASSGLQAGAWNEQFF. The CDR3 DNA reads TGTGCCAGCAGCGGCCTTCAAGCGGGAGCATGGAATGAGCAGTTCTTC.

The chain carries TRBV5-1 and TRBJ2-1; D gene uncertain. The CDR3 consists of 12 residues. CDR1 and CDR2 (germline): SGHRS, YFSETQ. The germline V and J ends were trimmed by 4 bases and 7 bases, with 9 bases remaining between them. CDR3 amino acids: CASSRDMNEQFF. CDR3 in DNA: TGCGCCAGCAGCCGCGATATGAATGAGCAGTTCTTC.

J is TRBJ1-1 and V is TRBV2; tentative D call: TRBD1 (6 bases). This CDR3 contains 15 residues. Germline CDR1 is SNHLY and CDR2 is FYNNEI. The germline V and J ends were trimmed by 3 bases and 5 bases, with 16 bases remaining between them. The CDR3 DNA is TGTGCCAGCAGTGAGACAGGAGCCACGGGTACTGAAGCTTTCTTT. It is translated as CASSETGATGTEAFF.

This chain uses TRBV14 with TRBJ1-3; D not resolved. V lost 1 base to trimming and J lost 0 bases, with 7 bases between them. This CDR3 is 15 amino acids long. Germline CDR1 reads SGHDN; CDR2 reads FVKESK. The CDR3 here is CASSQVAASGNTIYF. Here the CDR3 DNA reads TGTGCCAGCAGCCAAGTCGCAGCCTCTGGAAACACCATATATTTT.

The J gene is TRBJ2-5, the V gene TRBV28; TRBD2 agrees at 10 bases. CDR1 and CDR2 from the germline V gene are MDHEN and SYDVKM. CDR3 size: 14 residues. The V gene end was trimmed by 5 bases and the J gene end by 4 bases; junction bases not matched to a gene: 4. Here the CDR3 reads CASSESGGGETQYF. The CDR3 DNA reads as TGTGCCAGCAGTGAAAGCGGGGGGGGAGAGACCCAGTACTTC.

This chain connects TRBV28 to TRBJ1-1, with 11 nucleotides matching TRBD1. The CDR3 spans 15 residues. The junction had 7 bases not matched to a gene; V was cut back by 5 bases and J by 5 bases. Germline CDR1 is MDHEN and CDR2 is SYDVKM. This CDR3 reads CASSKGQGAYTEAFF. DNA of the CDR3: TGTGCCAGCAGTAAAGGACAGGGGGCTTATACTGAAGCTTTCTTT.

The V call is TRBV24-1, the J call TRBJ1-2; D may be TRBD1 (6 bases). Germline CDR1 reads KGHDR; CDR2 reads SFDVKD. Trimming cost V 9 bases and J 5 bases, with 18 bases left between them. This CDR3 is built from 14 residues. CDR3 sequence: CATSPTWRGYGYTF. The CDR3 DNA sequence: TGTGCCACCTCCCCGACATGGAGGGGGTATGGCTACACCTTC.

About this clone: This sample includes further DNA sequences coding for the same CDR3. V usage is TRBV24-1 and J usage is TRBJ2-3; no clear D. CDR1 KGHDR and CDR2 SFDVKD come from the germline V gene. The CDR3 length is 13 residues. The V and J ends lost 2 bases and 3 bases respectively, with 5 bases between them. CDR3 region: CATSDSRTDTQYF. CDR3 DNA sequence: TGTGCCACCAGTGATTCCCGAACAGATACGCAGTATTTT.

The CDR3 protein is CASRTGVYGYTF. CDR3 nucleotide sequence: TGTGCCAGCAGGACAGGGGTATATGGCTACACCTTC. The V call is TRBV6-6, the J call TRBJ1-2, with 8 bases that match TRBD1. The CDR3 covers 12 residues. CDR1 and CDR2 from the germline V gene are MNHNY and SVGAGI (reference sequence). With 6 bases clipped from V and 5 bases from J, the junction kept 2 bases outside the gene matches.

J is TRBJ1-2 and V is TRBV4-2; TRBD1 aligns across 10 bases. After removal of 1 base from V and 7 bases from J, the junction contained 3 bases not matched to a gene. In germline, CDR1 is LGHNA, CDR2 YNFKEQ. The CDR3 spans 14 residues. CDR3 sequence: CASSQGDRGLGYTF. CDR3 coding DNA: TGTGCCAGCAGCCAAGGGGACAGGGGCCTTGGCTACACCTTC.

Here the CDR3 reads CASSSLPPYEQYF. The CDR3 DNA sequence: TGTGCCAGCAGTTCCCTCCCTCCCTACGAGCAGTACTTC. The chain has TRBV27 and TRBJ2-7; no clear D gene. V lost 4 bases and J lost 2, with 9 bases in between. This CDR3 has 13 amino acids. The germline gives CDR1 MNHEY, CDR2 SMNVEV (reference sequence).

J is TRBJ2-2 and V is TRBV5-1; 10 bases are shared with TRBD1. Trimming at V came to 4 bases and at J to 5 bases, leaving 11 bases not matched to a gene. From germline, CDR1 is SGHRS and CDR2 YFSETQ. This CDR3 is built from 17 residues. The CDR3 region has the DNA TGCGCCAGCAGCAGAAAAGACAGGGGGCATTCGACCGGGGAGCTGTTTTTT. Translation gives CASSRKDRGHSTGELFF.

The rearrangement joins TRBV5-6 to TRBJ2-6, with D tentatively TRBD1 (6 bases). V was shortened by 6 bases and J by 1 base, with 20 bases between the two germline ends. The CDR3 has 18 residues. Germline V gene sequence: CDR1 SGHDT, CDR2 YYEEEE. The CDR3 DNA follows: TGTGCCAGCAACCAACAGGCCAGGGGAGAATCTGGGGCCAACGTCCTGACTTTC. Protein product: CASNQQARGESGANVLTF.

The V and J genes are TRBV19 and TRBJ2-3; 11 bases are a match to TRBD2. Germline CDR1 is LNHDA and CDR2 is SQIVND (reference sequence). The junction had 12 bases not matched to a gene; V was cut back by 5 bases and J by 2 bases. This CDR3 contains 18 residues. The CDR3 nucleotides read TGTGCCAGTAGTCCCAACGTACCGGGACTAGCGGACACAGATACGCAGTATTTT. Protein: CASSPNVPGLADTDTQYF.

To note about this clone: The sample contains more than one DNA sequence encoding this CDR3. The chain has TRBV2 and TRBJ2-3; D gene unclear. Germline V gene lookup returns CDR1 SNHLY and CDR2 FYNNEI. The V end was cut by 3 bases, the J end by 0 bases, with 4 bases between. CDR3 size: 13 residues. The CDR3 protein is CASSDTSTDTQYF. DNA for the CDR3: TGTGCCAGCAGTGACACGAGCACAGATACGCAGTATTTT. The complete variable domain, with remaining parts taken from reference TRBV2 and TRBJ2-3, reads EPEVTQTPSHQVTQMGQEVILRCVPISNHLYFYWYRQILGQKVEFLVSFYNNEISEKSEIFDDQFSVERPDGSNFTLKIRSTKLEDSAMYFCASSDTSTDTQYFGPGTRLTVL.

This clone has just a few counts. The chain employs TRBV2 and TRBJ1-3; D gene ambiguous. The CDR3 sequence is 14 residues long. Looked up from germline, CDR1 is SNHLY and CDR2 is FYNNEI. Trimming shortened V by 7 bases and J by 2 bases, and 12 bases separated the two germline ends. The CDR3 loop is CASTEDGAGNTIYF. The CDR3 nucleotides read TGTGCCAGCACCGAAGACGGAGCTGGAAACACCATATATTTT.

The V call is TRBV19, the J call TRBJ2-1; D is uncertain. CDR1 is LNHDA, CDR2 SQIVND, per germline (reference sequence). Trimming shortened V by 2 bases and J by 6 bases, and 17 bases separated the two germline ends. This CDR3 comprises 16 residues. The CDR3 loop reads CASSISQGPRTNEQFF. CDR3 nucleotides: TGTGCCAGTAGTATATCCCAAGGTCCCAGGACCAATGAGCAGTTCTTC.

This clone was recorded only once. V is TRBV29-1 and J is TRBJ1-2, with TRBD1 as a possible D gene (6 bases). Trimming removed 7 bases at V and 3 bases at J, with 12 bases between. Germline V gene lookup returns CDR1 SQVTM and CDR2 ANQGSEA. CDR3 length: 12 residues. CDR3 DNA: TGCAGCGAGCACAGGGAAGACTATGGCTACACCTTC. It codes for CSEHREDYGYTF.

This rearrangement joins TRBV28 to TRBJ1-1; no clear D gene. The length of the CDR3 is 12 residues. Deletions cut 2 bases from V and 1 base from J, with 2 bases between. CDR1 is MDHEN, CDR2 SYDVKM, per germline. CDR3 coding DNA: TGTGCCAGCAGTTTACAGAACACTGAAGCTTTCTTT. Residues: CASSLQNTEAFF.

The rearrangement joins TRBV4-2 to TRBJ2-2; 7 nucleotides agree with TRBD2. Germline V gene lookup returns CDR1 LGHNA and CDR2 YNFKEQ. V dropped 4 bases and J dropped 7; count of bases not matched to a gene: 18. CDR3 length: 18 amino acids. The DNA for the CDR3 is TGTGCCAGCAGCCTGGGGGGGGGTGCGACAACCGTTCTCGGGGAGCTGTTTTTT. It specifies CASSLGGGATTVLGELFF.

The chain is built from TRBV27 and TRBJ1-5; D is unresolved. CDR3 size: 13 residues. Germline CDR1 and CDR2: MNHEY and SMNVEV (reference sequence). V was cut by 0 bases and J by 4 bases, with 4 bases left in between. The DNA for the CDR3 is TGTGCCAGCAGTTTATCACAGAATCAGCCCCAGCATTTT. Protein: CASSLSQNQPQHF.